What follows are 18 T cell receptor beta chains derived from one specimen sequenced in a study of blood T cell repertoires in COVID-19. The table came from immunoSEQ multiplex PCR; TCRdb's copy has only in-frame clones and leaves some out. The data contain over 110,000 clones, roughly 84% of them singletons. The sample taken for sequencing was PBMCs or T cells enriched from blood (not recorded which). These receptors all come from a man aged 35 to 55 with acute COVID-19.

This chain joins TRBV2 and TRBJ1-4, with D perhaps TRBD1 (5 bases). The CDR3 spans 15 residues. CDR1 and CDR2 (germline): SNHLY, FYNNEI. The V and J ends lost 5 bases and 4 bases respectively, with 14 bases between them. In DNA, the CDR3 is TGTGCCAGCAGTTGGCTTCGGGGGAATAATGAAAAACTGTTTTTT. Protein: CASSWLRGNNEKLFF.

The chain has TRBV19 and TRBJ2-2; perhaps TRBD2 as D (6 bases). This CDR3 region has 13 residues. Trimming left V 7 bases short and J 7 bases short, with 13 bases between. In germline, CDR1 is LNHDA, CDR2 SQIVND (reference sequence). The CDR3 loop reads CASINRGIGELFF. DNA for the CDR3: TGTGCCAGTATCAATCGGGGGATCGGGGAGCTGTTTTTT.

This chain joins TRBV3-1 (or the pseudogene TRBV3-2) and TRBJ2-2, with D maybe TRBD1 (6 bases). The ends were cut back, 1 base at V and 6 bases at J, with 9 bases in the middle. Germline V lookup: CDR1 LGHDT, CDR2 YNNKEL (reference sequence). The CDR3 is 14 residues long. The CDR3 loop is CASSQGGLPGELFF. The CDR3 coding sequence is TGTGCCAGCAGCCAAGGGGGGCTCCCCGGGGAGCTGTTTTTT.

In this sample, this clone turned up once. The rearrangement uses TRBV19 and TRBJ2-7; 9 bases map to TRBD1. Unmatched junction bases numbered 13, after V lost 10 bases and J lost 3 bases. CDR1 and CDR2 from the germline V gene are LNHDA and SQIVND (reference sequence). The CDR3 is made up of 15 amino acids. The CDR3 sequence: CATKPGQGGYYEQYF. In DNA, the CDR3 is TGTGCCACTAAGCCGGGACAGGGAGGCTACTACGAGCAGTACTTC.

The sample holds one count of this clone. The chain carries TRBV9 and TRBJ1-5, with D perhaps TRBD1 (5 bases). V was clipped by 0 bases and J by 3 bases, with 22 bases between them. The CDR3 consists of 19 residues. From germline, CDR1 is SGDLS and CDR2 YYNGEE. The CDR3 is CASSVATGEEGSNNQPQHF. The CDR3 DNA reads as TGTGCCAGCAGCGTAGCTACGGGGGAGGAGGGATCGAACAATCAGCCCCAGCATTTT. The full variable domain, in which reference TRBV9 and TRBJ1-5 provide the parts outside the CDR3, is DSGVTQTPKHLITATGQRVTLRCSPRSGDLSVYWYQQSLDQGLQFLIQYYNGEERAKGNILERFSAQQFPDLHSELNLSSLELGDSALYFCASSVATGEEGSNNQPQHFGDGTRLSIL.

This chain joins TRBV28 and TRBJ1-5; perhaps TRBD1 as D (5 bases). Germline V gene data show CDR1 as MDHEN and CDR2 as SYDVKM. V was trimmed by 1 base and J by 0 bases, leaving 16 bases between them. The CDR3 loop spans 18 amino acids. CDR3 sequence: CASSLFQGKKVSNQPQHF. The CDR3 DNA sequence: TGTGCCAGCAGTTTATTCCAGGGAAAGAAGGTTAGCAATCAGCCCCAGCATTTT. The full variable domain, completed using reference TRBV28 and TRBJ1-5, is DVKVTQSSRYLVKRTGEKVFLECVQDMDHENMFWYRQDPGLGLRLIYFSYDVKMKEKGDIPEGYSVSREKKERFSLILESASTNQTSMYLCASSLFQGKKVSNQPQHFGDGTRLSIL.

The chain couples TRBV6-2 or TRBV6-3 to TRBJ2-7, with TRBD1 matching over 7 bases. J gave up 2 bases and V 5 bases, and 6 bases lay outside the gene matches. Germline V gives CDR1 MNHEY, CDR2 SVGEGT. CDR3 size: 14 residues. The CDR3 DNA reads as TGTGCCAGCAGTAGCTGGACAGGCACCTACGAGCAGTACTTC. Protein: CASSSWTGTYEQYF.

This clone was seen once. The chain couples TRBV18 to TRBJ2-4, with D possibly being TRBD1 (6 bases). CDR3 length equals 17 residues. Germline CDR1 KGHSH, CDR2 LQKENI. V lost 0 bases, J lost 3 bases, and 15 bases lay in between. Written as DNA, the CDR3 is TGTGCCAGCTCACCACCGAATGGGGGCTCGGGCAAAAACATTCAGTACTTC. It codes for CASSPPNGGSGKNIQYF.

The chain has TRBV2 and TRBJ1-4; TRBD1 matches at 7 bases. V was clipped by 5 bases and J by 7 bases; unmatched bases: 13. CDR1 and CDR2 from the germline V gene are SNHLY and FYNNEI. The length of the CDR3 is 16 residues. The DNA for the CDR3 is TGTGCCAGCAGTCAACACCTACAGGGGAGCGGTGAAAAACTGTTTTTT. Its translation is CASSQHLQGSGEKLFF.

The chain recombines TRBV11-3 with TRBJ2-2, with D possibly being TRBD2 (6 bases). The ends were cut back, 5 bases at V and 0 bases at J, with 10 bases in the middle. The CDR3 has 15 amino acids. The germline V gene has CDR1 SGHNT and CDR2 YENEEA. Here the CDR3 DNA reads TGTGCCAGCAGCCCAAGGACTACGAACACCGGGGAGCTGTTTTTT. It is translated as CASSPRTTNTGELFF.

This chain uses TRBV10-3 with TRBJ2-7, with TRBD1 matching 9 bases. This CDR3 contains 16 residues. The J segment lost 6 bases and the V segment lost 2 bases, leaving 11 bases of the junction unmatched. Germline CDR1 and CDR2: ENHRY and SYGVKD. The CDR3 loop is CAISEPKPGQGVEQYF. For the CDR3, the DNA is TGTGCCATCAGTGAGCCCAAACCGGGACAGGGAGTCGAGCAGTACTTC.

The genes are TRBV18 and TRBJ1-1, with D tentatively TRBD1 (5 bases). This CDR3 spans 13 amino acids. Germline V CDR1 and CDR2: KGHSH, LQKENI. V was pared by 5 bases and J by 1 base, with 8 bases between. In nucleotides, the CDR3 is TGTGCCAGCTCAGTGGGGGGGAACACTGAAGCTTTCTTT. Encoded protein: CASSVGGNTEAFF.

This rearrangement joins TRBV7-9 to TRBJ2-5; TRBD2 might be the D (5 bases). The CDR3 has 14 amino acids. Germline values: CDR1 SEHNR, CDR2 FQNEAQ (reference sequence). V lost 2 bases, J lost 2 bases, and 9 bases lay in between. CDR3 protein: CASSLLPGQETQYF. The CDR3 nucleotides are TGTGCCAGCAGCTTACTACCGGGACAAGAGACCCAGTACTTC.

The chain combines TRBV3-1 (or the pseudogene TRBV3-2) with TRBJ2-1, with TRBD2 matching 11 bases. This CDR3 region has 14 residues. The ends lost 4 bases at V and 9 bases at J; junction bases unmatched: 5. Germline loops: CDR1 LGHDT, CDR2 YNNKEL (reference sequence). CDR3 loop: CASSPTSGRTEQFF. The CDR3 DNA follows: TGTGCCAGCAGCCCAACTAGCGGGAGAACTGAGCAGTTCTTC.

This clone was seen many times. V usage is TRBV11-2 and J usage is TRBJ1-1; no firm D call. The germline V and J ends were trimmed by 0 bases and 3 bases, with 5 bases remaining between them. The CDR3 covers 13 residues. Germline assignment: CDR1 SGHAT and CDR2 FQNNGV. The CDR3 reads CASSLELYTEAFF. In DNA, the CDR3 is TGTGCCAGCAGCTTAGAACTATACACTGAAGCTTTCTTT.

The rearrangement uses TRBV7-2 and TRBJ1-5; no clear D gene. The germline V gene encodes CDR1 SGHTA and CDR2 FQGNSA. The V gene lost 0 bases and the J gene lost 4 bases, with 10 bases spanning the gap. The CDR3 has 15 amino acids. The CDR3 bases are TGTGCCAGCAGCTTAGCTCTTAACAGAAATCAGCCCCAGCATTTT. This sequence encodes CASSLALNRNQPQHF.

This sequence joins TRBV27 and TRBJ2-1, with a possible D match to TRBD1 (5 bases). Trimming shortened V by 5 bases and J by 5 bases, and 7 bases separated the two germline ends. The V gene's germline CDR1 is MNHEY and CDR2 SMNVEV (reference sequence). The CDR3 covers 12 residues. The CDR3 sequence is CASSPGNNEQFF. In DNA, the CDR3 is TGTGCCAGCAGTCCAGGGAACAATGAGCAGTTCTTC.

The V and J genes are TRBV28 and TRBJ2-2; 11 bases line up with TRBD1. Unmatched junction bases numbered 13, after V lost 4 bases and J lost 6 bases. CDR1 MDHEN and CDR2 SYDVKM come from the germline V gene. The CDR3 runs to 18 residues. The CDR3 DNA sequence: TGTGCCAGCAGTTCTCACGGGGGACAGGGGGATTTACCCGGGGAGCTGTTTTTT. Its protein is CASSSHGGQGDLPGELFF.